The source of this TCR beta chain is a study of neurological immune-mediated disorders. Study-level results: Private repertoires in all groups were suggested by the absence of shared CDR3 amino acid sequences among expanded clones across subjects.

This clonotype was recorded many times. Antigen: not known. cDNA synthesis was performed by 5'RACE with 10-nucleotide random UMIs. Over 160 million TCR-beta sequences from 15-18 subjects came out of each sequencing run. MiXCR was run by TCRdb on the 5' RACE reads, yielding one entry per CDR3 protein. The sample contains tens of thousands of distinct CDR3 sequences, roughly 15% of which appear only once. Source material was 2 million unsorted PBMCs, stored at -80 °C in RNAlater. The CDR3 runs to 15 residues. Germline-derived CDR1 and CDR2 are MGHRA and YSYEKL. The V gene lost 3 bases and the J gene lost 4 bases, with 16 bases spanning the gap.

This sequence originates from a woman aged 40 to 49 in good health. The rearrangement joins TRBV4-1 to TRBJ2-7; D perhaps matches TRBD2 (6 bases). Sequencing used PBMCs. CDR3 DNA sequence: TGCGCCAGCAGCCAGCGGGACGGCCCCCGTTACGAGCAGTACGTC. Translation: CASSQRDGPRYEQYV.